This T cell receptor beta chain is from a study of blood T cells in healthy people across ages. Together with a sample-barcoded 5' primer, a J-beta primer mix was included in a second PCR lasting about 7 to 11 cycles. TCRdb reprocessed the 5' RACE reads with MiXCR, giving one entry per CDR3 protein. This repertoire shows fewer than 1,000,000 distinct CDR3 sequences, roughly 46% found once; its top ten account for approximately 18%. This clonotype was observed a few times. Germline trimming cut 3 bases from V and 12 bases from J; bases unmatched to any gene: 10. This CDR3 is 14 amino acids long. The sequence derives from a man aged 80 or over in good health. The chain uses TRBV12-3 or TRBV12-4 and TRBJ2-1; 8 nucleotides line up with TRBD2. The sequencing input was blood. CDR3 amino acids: CASSLAGGTDTQFF. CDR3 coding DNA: TGTGCCAGCAGTTTGGCGGGGGGCACAGATACGCAGTTCTTC.